The clone carrying this T cell receptor (beta chain) appeared many times. The data were obtained in a study of T cells in Graves' hyperthyroidism and ophthalmopathy. The source material, RNA transcripts, was used to amplify TCR beta CDR3 regions. The primer set for the first-round RT-PCR of the TCR CDR3 was HTBI. TCRdb re-analysed the multiplex PCR reads in MiXCR, keeping a single row per CDR3 protein. This repertoire shows a few hundred thousand distinct CDR3 sequences, roughly 13% found once; its top ten account for 5.3%. Specimen: blood. This sequence originates from a woman aged 18-29 years with Graves' hyperthyroidism.

CDR3 region: CASSERRPGPSTDTQYF. CDR3 nucleotide sequence: TGTGCCAGCAGTGAAAGGCGACCTGGCCCTAGCACAGATACGCAGTATTTT. The chain uses TRBV6-1 and TRBJ2-3, with no clear D. The germline V gene has CDR1 MNHNS and CDR2 SASEGT. This CDR3 is built from 17 residues. Trimming shortened V by 2 bases and J by 0 bases, and 15 bases separated the two germline ends.